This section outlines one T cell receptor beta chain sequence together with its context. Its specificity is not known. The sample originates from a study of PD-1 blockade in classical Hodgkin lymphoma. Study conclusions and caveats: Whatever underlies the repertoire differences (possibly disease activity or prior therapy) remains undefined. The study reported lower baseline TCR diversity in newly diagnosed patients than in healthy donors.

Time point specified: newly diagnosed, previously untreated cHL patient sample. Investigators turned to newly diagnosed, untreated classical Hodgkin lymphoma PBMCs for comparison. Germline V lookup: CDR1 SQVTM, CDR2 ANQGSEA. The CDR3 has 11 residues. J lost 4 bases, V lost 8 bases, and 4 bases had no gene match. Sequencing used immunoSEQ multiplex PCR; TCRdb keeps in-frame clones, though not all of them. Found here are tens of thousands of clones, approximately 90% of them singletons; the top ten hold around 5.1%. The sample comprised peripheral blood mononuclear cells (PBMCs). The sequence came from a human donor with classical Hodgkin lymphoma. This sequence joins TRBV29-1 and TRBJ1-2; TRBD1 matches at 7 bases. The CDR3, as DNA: TGCAGCTCTGGGGACAGCTATGGCTACACCTTC. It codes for CSSGDSYGYTF.